Below are 27 T cell receptor beta chains sequenced from a single sample in a study of T cell responses to AZD1222 COVID-19 vaccine. Libraries were prepared by immunoSEQ multiplex PCR; TCRdb keeps only in-frame clonotypes and omits some of them. Here the sample spans tens of thousands of clones, around 90% being singletons. The specimen was peripheral blood, collected on day 0 of AZD1222 vaccination. Source of these receptors: an adult in good health.

V and J are TRBV5-6 and TRBJ1-1; possibly TRBD1 for D (5 bases). Germline V CDR1 and CDR2: SGHDT, YYEEEE. Trimming took 4 bases from V and 2 from J, leaving 9 bases between them. This CDR3 contains 13 residues. CDR3 in amino acids: CASSDGANTEAFF. As DNA, the CDR3 is TGTGCCAGCAGCGACGGGGCCAACACTGAAGCTTTCTTT.

The chain employs TRBV2 and TRBJ2-7; D is uncertain. Germline V gene sequence: CDR1 SNHLY, CDR2 FYNNEI. This CDR3 region has 12 residues. Trimming stripped 7 bases from V and 1 base from J, with 8 bases between. The chain's CDR3 is CASKRSSYEQYF. The CDR3 region has the DNA TGTGCCAGCAAAAGGTCTTCCTACGAGCAGTACTTC.

This chain uses TRBV13 with TRBJ2-3, with 8 bases that match TRBD2. Trimming removed 2 bases from V and 2 bases from J; junction bases left unmatched: 12. Germline-derived CDR1 and CDR2 are PRHDT and FYEKMQ (reference sequence). The CDR3 totals 18 residues. The CDR3 reads CASSLRSLAEVHTDTQYF. CDR3 sequence (DNA): TGTGCCAGCAGCTTACGATCACTAGCGGAAGTACACACAGATACGCAGTATTTT.

The chain couples TRBV29-1 to TRBJ2-7; 7 bases are shared with TRBD1. CDR3 length: 17 residues. Trimming cost V 5 bases and J 4 bases; bases outside gene matches: 20. The germline CDR1 and CDR2 sequences are SQVTM and ANQGSEA. CDR3 nucleotide sequence: TGCAGCGTTTTGAGGAGACAGGGTCTTGTTAGTGTGTACGAGCAGTACTTC. It specifies CSVLRRQGLVSVYEQYF.

This clone was observed a single time. The rearrangement links TRBV5-1 to TRBJ2-7; D is ambiguous. V shed 0 bases and J shed 3 bases, with 10 bases lying between them. CDR1 and CDR2 (germline): SGHRS, YFSETQ. The CDR3 runs 14 residues. The DNA of the CDR3 is TGCGCCAGCAGCTTGGCTTCCGGGCACTACGAGCAGTACTTC. This sequence encodes CASSLASGHYEQYF.

The chain employs TRBV19 and TRBJ1-5; the D gene is possibly TRBD1 (5 bases). Germline CDR1 reads LNHDA; CDR2 reads SQIVND (reference sequence). The CDR3 runs 15 residues. Trimming shortened V by 6 bases and J by 0 bases, and 12 bases separated the two germline ends. CDR3: CASRGQEYSNQPQHF. DNA for the CDR3: TGTGCCAGTAGAGGACAAGAATATAGCAATCAGCCCCAGCATTTT. The full variable domain, its missing parts supplied by reference TRBV19 and TRBJ1-5, is DGGITQSPKYLFRKEGQNVTLSCEQNLNHDAMYWYRQDPGQGLRLIYYSQIVNDFQKGDIAEGYSVSREKKESFPLTVTSAQKNPTAFYLCASRGQEYSNQPQHFGDGTRLSIL.

CDR3 residues: CASRVLGGNQPQHF. CDR3 sequence (DNA): TGTGCCAGCAGGGTGTTGGGGGGCAATCAGCCCCAGCATTTT. The chain is built from TRBV2 and TRBJ1-5; perhaps TRBD1 as D (5 bases). This CDR3 has 14 amino acids. The V end was cut by 6 bases, the J end by 2 bases, with 11 bases between. Germline V gene data show CDR1 as SNHLY and CDR2 as FYNNEI.

V is TRBV27 and J is TRBJ1-2; no clear D gene. The V and J ends lost 0 bases and 3 bases respectively, with 14 bases between them. Germline-derived CDR1 and CDR2 are MNHEY and SMNVEV (reference sequence). The CDR3 has 16 amino acids. CDR3 protein: CASSLSVREVDYGYTF. As DNA, the CDR3 is TGTGCCAGCAGTTTATCGGTTCGGGAGGTCGACTATGGCTACACCTTC.

The V call is TRBV11-3, the J call TRBJ2-3, with 7 bases fitting TRBD1. This CDR3 comprises 15 residues. V lost 5 bases, J lost 4 bases, and 9 bases stayed unmatched. Germline V gives CDR1 SGHNT, CDR2 YENEEA. CDR3 loop: CASSTGRGSPDTQYF. The DNA of the CDR3 is TGTGCCAGCAGCACAGGCAGGGGGTCACCAGATACGCAGTATTTT.

To note about this clone: One end of the junction is discordant with germline, which a read error may explain. The chain couples TRBV4-2 to TRBJ1-5; D might be TRBD1 (6 bases). CDR1 is LGHNA and CDR2 is YNFKEQ in the germline V gene. The CDR3 has 16 amino acids. The CDR3 DNA reads as TGTGCCAGCAGTCAAGGGGGAGCTCCGAGCAATCAGCCCCAGCATTTT. It is translated as CASSQGGAPSNQPQHF.

The V call is TRBV7-3, the J call TRBJ1-3; D is unclear. Germline-derived CDR1 and CDR2 are SGHTA and FQGTGA. The CDR3 has 16 residues. Trimming shortened V by 4 bases and J by 0 bases, and 13 bases separated the two germline ends. The DNA for the CDR3 is TGTGCCAGCAGCTCTGGACGGCTCCCCTCTGGAAACACCATATATTTT. This gives the protein CASSSGRLPSGNTIYF.

J is TRBJ1-3 and V is TRBV6-7; D remains ambiguous. TRBV6-7 is an ORF, and what it does is uncertain. V was shortened by 5 bases and J by 0 bases, with 11 bases between the two germline ends. This CDR3 comprises 15 residues. CDR3 loop: CASSEQVYSGNTIYF. DNA of the CDR3: TGTGCCAGCAGTGAACAAGTTTACTCTGGAAACACCATATATTTT.

V is TRBV28 and J is TRBJ2-7; D not certain. The CDR3 spans 13 residues. Germline V gene lookup returns CDR1 MDHEN and CDR2 SYDVKM. The ends were cut back, 2 bases at V and 2 bases at J, with 7 bases in the middle. The chain's CDR3 is CASSLPSTYEQYF. The CDR3, as DNA: TGTGCCAGCAGTTTACCTAGTACCTACGAGCAGTACTTC.

The chain employs TRBV3-1 (or the pseudogene TRBV3-2) and TRBJ2-3; 14 bases are a match to TRBD2. Trimming cost V 1 base and J 4 bases; bases outside gene matches: 1. The CDR3 contains 16 residues. From germline, CDR1 is LGHDT and CDR2 YNNKEL (reference sequence). The CDR3 reads CASSQGTSGGPDTQYF. For the CDR3, the DNA is TGTGCCAGCAGCCAAGGGACTAGCGGGGGGCCAGATACGCAGTATTTT.

The chain employs TRBV2 and TRBJ2-2, with D unresolved. The CDR3 runs 14 residues. Germline values: CDR1 SNHLY, CDR2 FYNNEI. V gave up 3 bases and J gave up 5 bases, with 10 bases separating them. DNA of the CDR3: TGTGCCAGCAGTGAGAATATAGGTACCGGGGAGCTGTTTTTT. This codes for CASSENIGTGELFF. Filled out from reference TRBV2 and TRBJ2-2, the complete variable domain reads EPEVTQTPSHQVTQMGQEVILRCVPISNHLYFYWYRQILGQKVEFLVSFYNNEISEKSEIFDDQFSVERPDGSNFTLKIRSTKLEDSAMYFCASSENIGTGELFFGEGSRLTVL.

The gene calls are TRBV19 and TRBJ1-5; D not certain. From germline, CDR1 is LNHDA and CDR2 SQIVND (reference sequence). V was clipped by 4 bases and J by 6 bases, with 10 bases between them. This CDR3 contains 13 residues. The CDR3 reads CASSTTAGQPQHF. In DNA form, the CDR3 reads TGTGCCAGTAGTACCACCGCCGGTCAGCCCCAGCATTTT.

V usage is TRBV18 and J usage is TRBJ1-3; D remains ambiguous. Germline V gene sequence: CDR1 KGHSH, CDR2 LQKENI. The CDR3 loop spans 14 amino acids. Between the trimmed V and J ends, which lost 6 bases and 1 base, there was a span of 10 bases. The CDR3 sequence: CASSGQTSGNTIYF. CDR3 bases: TGTGCCAGCTCGGGTCAAACTTCTGGAAACACCATATATTTT.

This clone appeared a single time. This chain uses TRBV7-9 with TRBJ2-7; TRBD1 or TRBD2 may be the D gene (5 bases each). The CDR3 totals 17 residues. Per the germline V gene, CDR1 is SEHNR and CDR2 is FQNEAQ (reference sequence). V was cut by 6 bases and J by 7 bases, with 28 bases left in between. The CDR3 DNA is TGTGCCAGCAGACCATCACCCCGAGGGGACGGGTCGGGTGAGCAGTACTTC. This gives the protein CASRPSPRGDGSGEQYF. Complete variable domain (other parts from reference TRBV7-9 and TRBJ2-7): DTGVSQNPRHKITKRGQNVTFRCDPISEHNRLYWYRQTLGQGPEFLTYFQNEAQLEKSRLLSDRFSAERPKGSFSTLEIQRTEQGDSAMYLCASRPSPRGDGSGEQYFGPGTRLTVT.

The sample holds one count of this clone. The chain is built from TRBV6-2 or TRBV6-3 and TRBJ1-1, with D unresolved. From germline, CDR1 is MNHEY and CDR2 SVGEGT. The CDR3 sequence is 13 residues long. Trimming took 5 bases from V and 1 from J, leaving 8 bases between them. The CDR3 loop reads CASSRRTNTEAFF. In DNA, the CDR3 is TGTGCCAGCAGTCGGCGGACGAACACTGAAGCTTTCTTT.

The J gene is TRBJ1-1, the V gene TRBV29-1, with D perhaps TRBD1 (5 bases). Germline CDR1 is SQVTM and CDR2 is ANQGSEA. This CDR3 is 11 amino acids long. The V and J ends lost 6 bases and 1 base respectively, with 6 bases between them. The CDR3 loop is CSVGPNTEAFF. The CDR3 DNA sequence: TGCAGCGTGGGGCCGAACACTGAAGCTTTCTTT.

This chain joins TRBV11-1 and TRBJ2-1; D is perhaps TRBD1 (6 bases). The CDR3 has 13 residues. V was shortened by 2 bases and J by 5 bases, with 7 bases between the two germline ends. Germline V gene lookup returns CDR1 SGHAT and CDR2 FQDESV (reference sequence). DNA for the CDR3: TGTGCCAGCAGCTTAAACAGGGACAATGAGCAGTTCTTC. It codes for CASSLNRDNEQFF.

V and J are TRBV6-6 and TRBJ1-1; the D is unclear. The CDR3 contains 14 residues. Trimming left V 7 bases short and J 1 base short, with 13 bases between. Germline V gives CDR1 MNHNY, CDR2 SVGAGI (reference sequence). The CDR3 sequence is CASNLHLQNTEAFF. The CDR3 DNA is TGTGCCAGCAACCTCCACCTCCAGAACACTGAAGCTTTCTTT.

This clone is large. This chain uses TRBV28 with TRBJ1-4, with D tentatively TRBD1 (5 bases). V gave up 3 bases and J gave up 7 bases, with 15 bases separating them. This CDR3 region has 15 residues. Germline V CDR1 and CDR2: MDHEN, SYDVKM. The chain's CDR3 is CASSLEILRGEKLFF. DNA for the CDR3: TGTGCCAGCAGTTTGGAGATTCTAAGGGGTGAAAAACTGTTTTTT.

The chain has TRBV4-2 and TRBJ2-7; 7 bases fit TRBD1. The V gene's germline CDR1 is LGHNA and CDR2 YNFKEQ. The ends lost 0 bases at V and 9 bases at J; junction bases unmatched: 11. The CDR3 consists of 15 residues. CDR3 protein: CASSQDWEGGYGQYF. CDR3 nucleotides: TGTGCCAGCAGCCAAGATTGGGAAGGGGGCTATGGGCAGTACTTC.

The chain uses TRBV27 and TRBJ1-1; D might be TRBD1 (6 bases). CDR1 MNHEY and CDR2 SMNVEV come from the germline V gene (reference sequence). This CDR3 is built from 13 residues. Trimming cost V 7 bases and J 0 bases, with 9 bases left between them. This CDR3 is CASKRGMNTEAFF. Written as DNA, the CDR3 is TGTGCCAGCAAGAGGGGGATGAACACTGAAGCTTTCTTT.

The V gene is TRBV19, the J gene TRBJ2-5, with D possibly matching TRBD1 (5 bases). CDR3 length: 15 amino acids. V gave up 1 base and J gave up 3 bases, with 12 bases separating them. Germline V CDR1 and CDR2: LNHDA, SQIVND (reference sequence). Here the CDR3 reads CASSIVQGLKETQYF. The CDR3 DNA follows: TGTGCCAGTAGTATAGTTCAGGGCCTCAAAGAGACCCAGTACTTC.

The chain couples TRBV7-9 to TRBJ1-1; D not resolved. Germline lookup yields CDR1 SEHNR and CDR2 FQNEAQ (reference sequence). V was clipped by 7 bases and J by 0 bases, with 12 bases between them. The CDR3 totals 14 residues. CDR3 sequence (DNA): TGTGCCAGCACGTTTGATCCGATGAACACTGAAGCTTTCTTT. Translation gives CASTFDPMNTEAFF.